This T cell receptor (beta chain) was identified during a study of shared clonotypes between healthy human individuals. Germline lookup yields CDR1 KGHSH and CDR2 LQKENI. The V gene lost 3 bases and the J gene lost 0 bases, with 9 bases spanning the gap. The CDR3 has 14 amino acids. The data were produced by immunoSEQ multiplex PCR, yet TCRdb's version contains in-frame clones alone and is incomplete. This sample carries roughly 680,000 clones, around 77% of them seen once, and the ten largest clones take less than 2%. The chain recombines TRBV18 with TRBJ2-7; D is unresolved. The sequencing input was memory CD4+ T cells sorted from blood. The sample's subset: CD45RA-negative fraction. The clonotype comes from a woman aged 30 to 39 in good health. The CDR3 loop reads CASSPGRNSYEQYF. Here the CDR3 DNA reads TGTGCCAGCTCACCCGGACGGAACTCCTACGAGCAGTACTTC.